The 19 T cell receptor beta chains below were found in one sample sequenced in a study of T cells after yellow fever vaccination. MiXCR was run by TCRdb on the 5' RACE reads, yielding one entry per CDR3 protein. The table includes under 300,000 distinct CDR3 sequences, about 7% detected once. The sequenced sample was CD4+ T cells sorted from PBMCs, obtained 15 days after the yellow fever booster vaccination. All receptors come from a man in his thirties or forties who received the YFV17D yellow fever vaccine.

This clonotype was seen only a few times. The chain recombines TRBV2 with TRBJ1-1; no clear D. Germline CDR1 and CDR2: SNHLY and FYNNEI. The V end lost 4 bases, the J end lost 0 bases, and 15 bases lay between the germline ends. This CDR3 is built from 16 residues. The CDR3, as DNA: TGTGCCAGCAGTGTGCACAGTCTTTCTATGAACACTGAAGCTTTCTTT. It encodes CASSVHSLSMNTEAFF.

This clonotype has at least ten counts. J is TRBJ1-5 and V is TRBV12-3 or TRBV12-4; TRBD1 matches 9 bases. Trimming took 5 bases from V and 6 from J; bases not matched to a gene: 8. This CDR3 region has 15 residues. The DNA for the CDR3 is TGTGCCAGCAGTCCACAACAGGGGGCGATTCAGCCCCAGCATTTT. Residues: CASSPQQGAIQPQHF.

This clonotype was found a few times. The rearrangement links TRBV24-1 to TRBJ2-1; tentatively, D is TRBD1 or TRBD2 (5 bases each). Germline V gene data show CDR1 as KGHDR and CDR2 as SFDVKD. The V and J ends lost 5 bases and 4 bases respectively, with 14 bases between them. CDR3 length: 15 amino acids. This CDR3 is CATSGGAEEYNEQFF. CDR3 nucleotide sequence: TGTGCCACCAGTGGAGGGGCTGAGGAATACAATGAGCAGTTCTTC.

This clonotype was found a few times. J is TRBJ2-5 and V is TRBV24-1, with D perhaps TRBD1 (6 bases). V was pared by 4 bases and J by 4 bases, with 18 bases between. This CDR3 has 16 amino acids. In germline, CDR1 is KGHDR, CDR2 SFDVKD. CDR3 sequence reads: CATSDPSRGAGETQYF. The CDR3, as DNA: TGTGCCACCAGTGACCCCAGCAGGGGTGCAGGAGAGACCCAGTACTTC.

The chain has TRBV7-2 and TRBJ2-7; D remains ambiguous. The CDR3 runs 13 residues. Per germline, CDR1 SGHTA and CDR2 FQGNSA. Trimming took off 3 bases at V and 2 bases at J, with 8 bases between the two ends. This CDR3 reads CASSFLLAYEQYF. Written as DNA, the CDR3 is TGTGCCAGCAGCTTCCTTCTAGCCTACGAGCAGTACTTC. Combining the CDR3 with reference TRBV7-2 and TRBJ2-7 gives the whole variable domain GAGVSQSPSNKVTEKGKDVELRCDPISGHTALYWYRQSLGQGLEFLIYFQGNSAPDKSGLPSDRFSAERTGGSVSTLTIQRTQQEDSAVYLCASSFLLAYEQYFGPGTRLTVT.

This clonotype came up many times. The chain couples TRBV5-1 to TRBJ2-7; the D is unclear. The CDR3 consists of 12 residues. V was shortened by 0 bases and J by 7 bases, with 8 bases between the two germline ends. Germline loops: CDR1 SGHRS, CDR2 YFSETQ. This chain's CDR3 is CASSLVRNEQYF. The CDR3 DNA follows: TGCGCCAGCAGCTTGGTCCGGAATGAGCAGTACTTC.

This clonotype was seen ten or more times. This chain joins TRBV2 and TRBJ2-5; D possibly corresponds to TRBD1 (6 bases). This CDR3 comprises 15 residues. Germline V gives CDR1 SNHLY, CDR2 FYNNEI. V shed 6 bases and J shed 5 bases, with 19 bases lying between them. The CDR3 region is CASSAQGGDGETQYF. Written as DNA, the CDR3 is TGTGCCAGCAGCGCCCAAGGGGGAGATGGGGAGACCCAGTACTTC.

In DNA, the CDR3 is TGTGCCAGTAGGCCCTCAAGGGCCGTTGGGATTGAGACCCAGTACTTC. It encodes CASRPSRAVGIETQYF. V gene TRBV19 combines with J gene TRBJ2-5; D uncertain. V lost 6 bases, J lost 5 bases, and 22 bases lay in between. The germline V gene has CDR1 LNHDA and CDR2 SQIVND (reference sequence). There are 16 residues in the CDR3. Together with reference TRBV19 and TRBJ2-5, the CDR3 gives the full variable domain: DGGITQSPKYLFRKEGQNVTLSCEQNLNHDAMYWYRQDPGQGLRLIYYSQIVNDFQKGDIAEGYSVSREKKESFPLTVTSAQKNPTAFYLCASRPSRAVGIETQYFGPGTRLLVL.

J is TRBJ2-3 and V is TRBV4-3; no clear D gene. This CDR3 has 15 amino acids. Germline CDR1 is LGHNA and CDR2 is YSLEER. V shed 2 bases and J shed 6 bases, with 15 bases lying between them. The CDR3 region is CASSQPGSMGDTQYF. CDR3 bases: TGCGCCAGCAGCCAACCGGGCTCCATGGGGGATACGCAGTATTTT.

Many counts were recorded for this clonotype. The chain is built from TRBV29-1 and TRBJ1-3; no firm D call. The CDR3 sequence is 13 residues long. Per the germline V gene, CDR1 is SQVTM and CDR2 is ANQGSEA. V gave up 5 bases and J gave up 0 bases, with 8 bases separating them. The CDR3 loop is CSVTFPSGNTIYF. In nucleotides, the CDR3 is TGCAGCGTTACATTCCCCTCTGGAAACACCATATATTTT.

This clonotype occurred a few times. V is TRBV19 and J is TRBJ2-3; D not resolved. The CDR3 is 13 residues long. Trimming removed 2 bases at V and 4 bases at J, with 7 bases between. Per germline, CDR1 LNHDA and CDR2 SQIVND (reference sequence). The CDR3 nucleotides read TGTGCCAGTAGTATATTCGCCGCAGATACGCAGTATTTT. Translated, it gives CASSIFAADTQYF.

This clonotype appeared a few times. The chain carries TRBV3-1 and TRBJ1-4; D remains unclear. The CDR3 has 16 residues. The V and J ends lost 4 bases and 6 bases respectively, with 18 bases between them. CDR1 and CDR2 from the germline V gene are LGHDT and YNNKEL (reference sequence). In DNA form, the CDR3 reads TGTGCCAGCAGCCGCACTCCTCGATATGAGGATGAAAAACTGTTTTTT. Protein product: CASSRTPRYEDEKLFF. Using reference TRBV3-1 and TRBJ1-4 for the parts outside the CDR3, the full variable domain is DTAVSQTPKYLVTQMGNDKSIKCEQNLGHDTMYWYKQDSKKFLKIMFSYNNKELIINETVPNRFSPKSPDKAHLNLHINSLELGDSAVYFCASSRTPRYEDEKLFFGSGTQLSVL.

The chain employs TRBV29-1 and TRBJ2-7; 9 bases line up with TRBD2. The CDR3 consists of 15 residues. Losses at the gene ends were 6 bases for V and 5 bases for J; bases not matched to a gene: 14. Per the germline V gene, CDR1 is SQVTM and CDR2 is ANQGSEA. CDR3 sequence (DNA): TGCAGCGTCCCGACTAGCGGAAGGGGACGAGACGAGCAGTACTTC. Encoded protein: CSVPTSGRGRDEQYF.

This clonotype appeared many times. The gene calls are TRBV20-1 and TRBJ2-1; 7 nucleotides agree with TRBD2. The CDR3 has 18 amino acids. The germline V gene encodes CDR1 DFQATT and CDR2 SNEGSKA (reference sequence). V lost 3 bases and J lost 7; bases outside the gene matches: 21. CDR3 sequence reads: CSASPPVGWGGRMNEQFF. The CDR3 DNA sequence: TGCAGTGCTAGCCCCCCCGTTGGTTGGGGCGGGAGAATGAATGAGCAGTTCTTC.

This clonotype was counted between two and nine times. The chain couples TRBV12-3 or TRBV12-4 to TRBJ1-1; TRBD1 agrees at 8 bases. The CDR3 is made up of 15 amino acids. The V gene end was trimmed by 4 bases and the J gene end by 1 base; junction bases not matched to a gene: 5. The DNA for the CDR3 is TGTGCCAGCAGTTGGGCAGGGGGCACGAACACTGAAGCTTTCTTT. Amino acids: CASSWAGGTNTEAFF.

This clonotype was seen many times. V and J are TRBV6-5 and TRBJ2-7; a possible D gene is TRBD1 (5 bases). V was shortened by 7 bases and J by 6 bases, with 13 bases between the two germline ends. The germline gives CDR1 MNHEY, CDR2 SVGAGI. The CDR3 consists of 12 residues. Here the CDR3 DNA reads TGTGCCAGCAAGGGGTCAGTAGGCGAGCAGTACTTC. This sequence encodes CASKGSVGEQYF.

This clonotype was counted between two and nine times. The V and J genes are TRBV20-1 and TRBJ2-1; 9 nucleotides match TRBD2. The CDR3 totals 15 residues. Per germline, CDR1 DFQATT and CDR2 SNEGSKA (reference sequence). The V gene end was trimmed by 5 bases and the J gene end by 3 bases; junction bases not matched to a gene: 8. CDR3 sequence: CSAGKTSGNYNEQFF. The CDR3 nucleotides read TGCAGTGCTGGTAAGACTAGCGGAAACTACAATGAGCAGTTCTTC.

This clonotype was counted only a few times. This chain's CDR3 is CASSLPRDFRLFF. The CDR3, as DNA: TGTGCCAGCAGCTTACCCCGGGATTTTCGACTGTTTTTT. The rearrangement links TRBV7-2 to TRBJ1-4; D is uncertain. Trimming took off 2 bases at V and 13 bases at J, with 14 bases between the two ends. CDR3 size: 13 residues. Germline V gene lookup returns CDR1 SGHTA and CDR2 FQGNSA.

The V and J genes are TRBV25-1 and TRBJ2-5; no clear D. V lost 1 base to trimming and J lost 7 bases, with 10 bases between them. The CDR3 is made up of 13 amino acids. Germline V gives CDR1 MGHDK, CDR2 SYGVNS. CDR3 region: CASSESTSRTQYF. Written as DNA, the CDR3 is TGTGCCAGCAGTGAATCAACATCTAGGACCCAGTACTTC.